One and the same sample provided the 20 T cell receptor beta chains below, sequenced in a study of PD-L1 blockade in urothelial cancer. Indicated time point: pretreatment peripheral blood. Here immunoSEQ multiplex PCR was the method, and the copy in TCRdb shows in-frame clones only, minus some. The sample carries about 95,000 clones, almost 90% recorded once. This sample comprised PBMCs, obtained around atezolizumab (anti-PD-L1) treatment. Every receptor here comes from a man aged 55 to 70 with urothelial cancer.

The chain employs TRBV7-2 and TRBJ1-5, with D possibly TRBD1 on 6 matching bases. Trimming left V 1 base short and J 6 bases short, with 16 bases between. CDR1 SGHTA and CDR2 FQGNSA come from the germline V gene. The CDR3 extends over 16 amino acids. As DNA, the CDR3 is TGTGCCAGCAGCTTAGGCCCCAGGGGTGTTATTCAGCCCCAGCATTTT. Its translation: CASSLGPRGVIQPQHF.

The table lists this clone with a few counts. The chain joins TRBV27 to TRBJ2-3; no reliable D call. There are 16 residues in the CDR3. CDR1 MNHEY and CDR2 SMNVEV come from the germline V gene (reference sequence). V dropped 0 bases and J dropped 5 bases, with 15 bases sitting between them. The DNA for the CDR3 is TGTGCCAGCAGTTTATCGAACGCCCAGGCCGGAGATACGCAGTATTTT. As protein: CASSLSNAQAGDTQYF.

This clone was seen a handful of times. This chain connects TRBV28 to TRBJ2-7, with 7 positions matching TRBD1. Looked up from germline, CDR1 is MDHEN and CDR2 is SYDVKM. V lost 5 bases, J lost 6 bases, and 7 bases stayed unmatched. The CDR3 is 13 residues long. The DNA for the CDR3 is TGTGCCAGCAGTCCCCCCGGGACAGCCGAGCAGTACTTC. Protein sequence: CASSPPGTAEQYF.

This clone was counted at least ten times. V gene TRBV6-4 combines with J gene TRBJ2-1; 11 bases match TRBD2. The V segment lost 0 bases and the J segment 8 bases; nucleotides outside the gene matches: 6. Germline assignment: CDR1 MRHNA and CDR2 SNTAGT. The CDR3 consists of 16 residues. CDR3 protein: CASSDSSGRGYDEQFF. The CDR3 nucleotides are TGTGCCAGCAGTGACTCTAGCGGGAGGGGGTACGATGAGCAGTTCTTC.

This chain connects TRBV7-9 to TRBJ1-4; TRBD1 matches 9 bases. The V segment lost 5 bases and the J segment 5 bases; nucleotides outside the gene matches: 3. Germline-derived CDR1 and CDR2 are SEHNR and FQNEAQ (reference sequence). The CDR3 extends over 14 amino acids. CDR3 amino acids: CASSLGQGNEKLFF. CDR3 sequence (DNA): TGTGCCAGCAGCCTAGGACAGGGGAATGAAAAACTGTTTTTT.

In this sample, this clone turned up once. This sequence joins TRBV10-1 and TRBJ1-3; possibly TRBD1 for D (5 bases). V was pared by 10 bases and J by 0 bases, with 16 bases between. Per germline, CDR1 WNHNN and CDR2 SYGVQD (reference sequence). The length of the CDR3 is 15 residues. The CDR3 reads CATPPRQTSGNTIYF. CDR3 DNA: TGCGCCACCCCGCCCCGACAGACCTCTGGAAACACCATATATTTT.

V and J are TRBV19 and TRBJ1-1, with D perhaps matching TRBD1 (6 bases). V lost 2 bases and J lost 4, with 11 bases in between. The CDR3 has 14 residues. Germline CDR1 and CDR2: LNHDA and SQIVND (reference sequence). This CDR3 reads CASSIQGWSTEAFF. The DNA of the CDR3 is TGTGCCAGTAGTATACAGGGGTGGAGCACTGAAGCTTTCTTT.

The V and J genes are TRBV11-2 and TRBJ2-7; 9 positions match TRBD1. Germline assignment: CDR1 SGHAT and CDR2 FQNNGV. The junction had 8 bases not matched to a gene; V was cut back by 6 bases and J by 2 bases. This CDR3 has 15 residues. Written as DNA, the CDR3 is TGTGCCAGCAGACAACAGGGGGCGGTTACCTACGAGCAGTACTTC. This sequence encodes CASRQQGAVTYEQYF.

This sequence joins TRBV7-9 and TRBJ1-2; 7 bases match TRBD1. The CDR3 extends over 13 amino acids. CDR1 and CDR2 from the germline V gene are SEHNR and FQNEAQ (reference sequence). Germline trimming cut 5 bases from V and 8 bases from J; bases unmatched to any gene: 8. CDR3 coding DNA: TGTGCCAGCAGCCCACAGGGGAGTGAAGGCTACACCTTC. Encoded protein: CASSPQGSEGYTF.

The CDR3 DNA reads as TGTGCCAGCAGCGTAGCCCCAGGACAAGAGACCCAGTACTTC. It is translated as CASSVAPGQETQYF. The V call is TRBV9, the J call TRBJ2-5; no reliable D call. The CDR3 is made up of 14 amino acids. V lost 0 bases and J lost 2, with 8 bases in between. The germline gives CDR1 SGDLS, CDR2 YYNGEE.

The chain is built from TRBV6-6 and TRBJ1-5, with TRBD1 matching 8 bases. Per the germline V gene, CDR1 is MNHNY and CDR2 is SVGAGI (reference sequence). Germline trimming cut 6 bases from V and 3 bases from J; bases unmatched to any gene: 7. The CDR3 is made up of 15 amino acids. CDR3 coding DNA: TGTGCCAGCAGCCTGACAGGGGAGATCAATCAGCCCCAGCATTTT. Encoded protein: CASSLTGEINQPQHF.

The chain joins TRBV6-1 to TRBJ2-5, with TRBD1 identical over 11 bases. The CDR3 totals 13 residues. V shed 6 bases and J 7 bases; nucleotides not matched to a gene: 4. CDR1 is MNHNS, CDR2 SASEGT, per germline. DNA of the CDR3: TGTGCCAGCAGGGACAGGGGGCCGGGGACCCAGTACTTC. Its translation is CASRDRGPGTQYF.

The CDR3 DNA reads TGTGCCAGCAGCGTAGGAGGGACAACTACCTACGAGCAGTACTTC. It specifies CASSVGGTTTYEQYF. V gene TRBV9 combines with J gene TRBJ2-7, with a weak D call TRBD1 (6 bases). V was shortened by 0 bases and J by 2 bases, with 12 bases between the two germline ends. This CDR3 is built from 15 residues. The germline V gene encodes CDR1 SGDLS and CDR2 YYNGEE.

The chain has TRBV7-2 and TRBJ2-5, with D hard to call. The CDR3 loop spans 15 amino acids. In germline, CDR1 is SGHTA, CDR2 FQGNSA. V was trimmed by 5 bases and J by 0 bases, leaving 13 bases between them. Here the CDR3 reads CASSPYSLYQETQYF. The CDR3 DNA is TGTGCCAGCAGCCCTTACTCTCTGTACCAAGAGACCCAGTACTTC.

This clone was recorded only once. The chain employs TRBV6-4 and TRBJ1-5; 8 bases align to TRBD1. J was trimmed by 1 base and V by 6 bases; bases with no gene match: 11. The CDR3 has 17 residues. The germline V gene has CDR1 MRHNA and CDR2 SNTAGT. The CDR3 DNA reads TGTGCCAGCAGCGACCCCGGACAGGGAGCAAGCAATCAGCCCCAGCATTTT. This encodes CASSDPGQGASNQPQHF.

The V and J genes are TRBV28 and TRBJ2-2, with 11 bases identical to TRBD1. The CDR3 runs to 15 residues. V shed 4 bases, J shed 8 bases, and the junction held 6 bases outside the gene matches. Germline CDR1 and CDR2: MDHEN and SYDVKM. The CDR3 sequence: CASSWTGGAGGELFF. CDR3 coding DNA: TGTGCCAGCAGTTGGACAGGGGGCGCGGGGGGGGAGCTGTTTTTT.

The chain recombines TRBV28 with TRBJ2-1, with TRBD1 as a possible D gene (5 bases). The CDR3 covers 13 residues. Germline assignment: CDR1 MDHEN and CDR2 SYDVKM. Trimming took off 8 bases at V and 8 bases at J, with 16 bases between the two ends. CDR3: CASALQGRDEQFF. The CDR3 region has the DNA TGTGCCAGCGCCCTCCAGGGTCGAGATGAGCAGTTCTTC. Supplemented by reference TRBV28 and TRBJ2-1, the full variable domain reads DVKVTQSSRYLVKRTGEKVFLECVQDMDHENMFWYRQDPGLGLRLIYFSYDVKMKEKGDIPEGYSVSREKKERFSLILESASTNQTSMYLCASALQGRDEQFFGPGTRLTVL.

V and J are TRBV29-1 and TRBJ1-4; 7 nucleotides line up with TRBD1. The CDR3 totals 15 residues. V gave up 5 bases and J gave up 5 bases; unmatched junction bases: 11. Germline CDR1 SQVTM, CDR2 ANQGSEA. The CDR3: CSVIAGTVINEKLFF. In nucleotides, the CDR3 is TGCAGCGTTATTGCCGGGACAGTTATAAATGAAAAACTGTTTTTT.

The chain uses TRBV30 and TRBJ1-2; tentatively, D is TRBD1 (6 bases). The CDR3 spans 13 residues. Germline V gene lookup returns CDR1 GTSNPN and CDR2 SVGIG (reference sequence). Trimming took 0 bases from V and 4 from J, leaving 9 bases between them. The CDR3 region is CAWSVRGAYGYTF. The CDR3, as DNA: TGTGCCTGGAGTGTACGGGGGGCCTATGGCTACACCTTC.

The rearrangement uses TRBV7-3 and TRBJ2-3; D is undetermined. Trimming cost V 5 bases and J 3 bases, with 15 bases left between them. Germline V gives CDR1 SGHTA, CDR2 FQGTGA. This CDR3 comprises 15 residues. The CDR3, as DNA: TGTGCCAGCAGCGAAACTCCCTTTCCTACAGATACGCAGTATTTT. Its protein product is CASSETPFPTDTQYF.